The 26 T cell receptor beta chains below all came from one sample that was sequenced in a study of CD8 T cells in Susac syndrome. RNA, at about 0.45 to 1 ug, was reverse transcribed with random hexamers. MiXCR, run by TCRdb on the immunoSEQ multiplex PCR reads, gives a single entry per CDR3 protein. The table has around 270,000 distinct CDR3 sequences, about 88% seen once. Sequenced: CD8+ T cells from PBMCs. The source is a human donor with multiple sclerosis.

The V gene is TRBV6-1, the J gene TRBJ1-4, with 7 bases identical to TRBD1. Germline CDR1 reads MNHNS; CDR2 reads SASEGT. The CDR3 extends over 15 amino acids. Losses at the gene ends were 2 bases for V and 4 bases for J; bases not matched to a gene: 4. CDR3 loop: CASSEWTGHNEKLFF. In DNA, the CDR3 is TGTGCCAGCAGTGAATGGACAGGCCATAATGAAAAACTGTTTTTT.

The chain links TRBV11-2 to TRBJ2-1; 11 bases match TRBD2. V was pared by 5 bases and J by 16 bases, with 7 bases of the junction left unmatched. This CDR3 has 12 residues. CDR1 is SGHAT and CDR2 is FQNNGV in the germline V gene. CDR3 in amino acids: CASSATSGTSFF. The CDR3 bases are TGTGCCAGCAGCGCGACTAGCGGGACATCCTTCTTC.

V usage is TRBV7-2 and J usage is TRBJ2-3; D is undetermined. Germline V gene sequence: CDR1 SGHTA, CDR2 FQGNSA. CDR3 length: 14 residues. V gave up 3 bases and J gave up 0 bases, with 7 bases separating them. CDR3 region: CASSFDTSTDTQYF. In DNA form, the CDR3 reads TGTGCCAGCAGCTTTGACACTAGCACAGATACGCAGTATTTT.

The chain is built from TRBV28 and TRBJ1-3; maybe TRBD1 (5 bases). The V end lost 5 bases, the J end lost 0 bases, and 14 bases lay between the germline ends. Germline CDR1 is MDHEN and CDR2 is SYDVKM. This CDR3 is built from 16 residues. The CDR3, as DNA: TGTGCCAGCAGTCTGCAGGGACTGAGCTCTGGAAACACCATATATTTT. Translation: CASSLQGLSSGNTIYF.

The chain couples TRBV15 to TRBJ2-5; D gene uncertain. Germline V gene lookup returns CDR1 LNHNV and CDR2 YYDKDF (reference sequence). The CDR3 is 13 residues long. V shed 1 base and J shed 5 bases, with 8 bases lying between them. The CDR3 is CATSRAGLETQYF. The CDR3 DNA reads TGTGCCACCAGCAGAGCCGGGTTGGAGACCCAGTACTTC.

This chain connects TRBV27 to TRBJ2-1; a weak D match, TRBD2 (5 bases). Germline assignment: CDR1 MNHEY and CDR2 SMNVEV (reference sequence). This CDR3 region has 14 residues. V gave up 6 bases and J gave up 8 bases, with 17 bases separating them. CDR3 DNA: TGTGCCAGCAGCCGAGACTATTTTTCGGATGAGCAGTTCTTC. It specifies CASSRDYFSDEQFF.

In nucleotides, the CDR3 is TGTGCCAGCAGTTACTCGATTACAGGGGGAAACGAGCAGTACTTC. Its translation: CASSYSITGGNEQYF. The J gene is TRBJ2-7, the V gene TRBV6-5; the match to TRBD1 covers 8 bases. J gave up 5 bases and V 0 bases, and 6 bases lay outside the gene matches. This CDR3 is 15 amino acids long. Germline V CDR1 and CDR2: MNHEY, SVGAGI.

The chain joins TRBV28 to TRBJ2-1, with a possible D match to TRBD2 (5 bases). CDR3 length: 17 amino acids. CDR1 and CDR2 from the germline V gene are MDHEN and SYDVKM. V was cut by 3 bases and J by 6 bases, with 21 bases left in between. The CDR3 sequence: CASSFVSFVPEGNEQFF. CDR3 sequence (DNA): TGTGCCAGCAGTTTCGTGAGTTTCGTGCCCGAGGGCAATGAGCAGTTCTTC.

The CDR3 DNA is TGTGCCAGCCGGGGGGCTAGCGGAAGCTCCTACGAGCAGTACTTC. Translation: CASRGASGSSYEQYF. V gene TRBV2 combines with J gene TRBJ2-7, with D perhaps TRBD2 (7 bases). The germline CDR1 and CDR2 sequences are SNHLY and FYNNEI. The CDR3 consists of 15 residues. V lost 8 bases and J lost 0, with 17 bases in between.

This chain connects TRBV2 to TRBJ2-5; D is uncertain. Per the germline V gene, CDR1 is SNHLY and CDR2 is FYNNEI. The CDR3 is made up of 11 amino acids. V was trimmed by 6 bases and J by 3 bases, leaving 5 bases between them. CDR3 in amino acids: CASRNEETQYF. The CDR3 DNA is TGTGCCAGCAGGAACGAAGAGACCCAGTACTTC.

Only one count was recorded for this clonotype. This chain uses TRBV7-2 with TRBJ2-7; perhaps D is TRBD1 or TRBD2 (5 bases each). The CDR3 is 13 residues long. In germline, CDR1 is SGHTA, CDR2 FQGNSA. V dropped 4 bases and J dropped 5 bases, with 12 bases sitting between them. DNA of the CDR3: TGTGCCAGCAGCTCGGTGGGGACGGACGAGCAGTACTTC. Translation gives CASSSVGTDEQYF.

The chain is built from TRBV20-1 and TRBJ2-1; D is ambiguous. The CDR3 runs to 13 residues. In germline, CDR1 is DFQATT, CDR2 SNEGSKA (reference sequence). V shed 4 bases and J shed 5 bases, with 12 bases lying between them. As DNA, the CDR3 is TGCAGTGCTAAATGGGCCAGCGACAATGAGCAGTTCTTC. Translation: CSAKWASDNEQFF.

This clonotype was seen only once. This rearrangement joins TRBV19 to TRBJ1-2, with D perhaps matching TRBD1 (5 bases). Germline lookup yields CDR1 LNHDA and CDR2 SQIVND (reference sequence). The length of the CDR3 is 13 residues. With 8 bases removed from V and 5 bases from J, the gap between germline ends came to 15 bases. CDR3 protein: CASLDNRRYGYTF. The CDR3 DNA reads as TGTGCCAGTCTGGACAATAGGAGATATGGCTACACCTTC.

J is TRBJ2-3 and V is TRBV20-1, with D perhaps TRBD2 (5 bases). Germline V gives CDR1 DFQATT, CDR2 SNEGSKA (reference sequence). The CDR3 runs 15 residues. The ends were cut back, 5 bases at V and 2 bases at J, with 17 bases in the middle. The CDR3 DNA is TGCAGTGCTCGACCGGGGTCGCTCGACACAGATACGCAGTATTTT. This sequence encodes CSARPGSLDTDTQYF.

This chain joins TRBV30 and TRBJ1-3; no clear D gene. This CDR3 has 11 residues. Trimming removed 1 base at V and 3 bases at J, with 1 base between. Germline assignment: CDR1 GTSNPN and CDR2 SVGIG (reference sequence). The CDR3 protein is CAWSDGNTIYF. CDR3 in DNA: TGTGCCTGGAGTGATGGAAACACCATATATTTT.

The CDR3: CASSEWSGNAYNEQFF. The CDR3 DNA reads TGTGCCAGCAGTGAATGGTCCGGGAATGCATACAATGAGCAGTTCTTC. The rearrangement joins TRBV6-1 to TRBJ2-1; possibly TRBD2 for D (5 bases). Deletions cut 2 bases from V and 4 bases from J, with 15 bases between. Germline V gives CDR1 MNHNS, CDR2 SASEGT. The CDR3 covers 16 residues.

This rearrangement joins TRBV2 to TRBJ2-7; D may be TRBD1 or TRBD2 (5 bases each). The CDR3 contains 14 residues. Germline V CDR1 and CDR2: SNHLY, FYNNEI. Trimming pared 0 bases from V and 4 bases from J, leaving 10 bases between. CDR3 coding DNA: TGTGCCAGCAGTGAAGCGGTCAGGGAGTACGAGCAGTACTTC. It translates to CASSEAVREYEQYF.

This clonotype was seen a single time. V gene TRBV11-2 combines with J gene TRBJ2-7; the D gene is possibly TRBD1 (6 bases). Trimming took off 3 bases at V and 2 bases at J, with 17 bases between the two ends. The V gene's germline CDR1 is SGHAT and CDR2 FQNNGV. The CDR3 sequence is 16 residues long. CDR3 protein: CASSLGPGVPAYEQYF. CDR3 DNA: TGTGCCAGCAGCTTGGGGCCAGGGGTTCCCGCCTACGAGCAGTACTTC.

The V call is TRBV6-6, the J call TRBJ2-5; 7 nucleotides line up with TRBD2. The CDR3 sequence is 13 residues long. In germline, CDR1 is MNHNY, CDR2 SVGAGI (reference sequence). J was trimmed by 5 bases and V by 8 bases; bases with no gene match: 8. CDR3 loop: CASGLGGDETQYF. DNA of the CDR3: TGTGCCAGCGGCTTGGGGGGGGATGAGACCCAGTACTTC.

The V gene is TRBV15, the J gene TRBJ2-3, with D maybe TRBD2 (5 bases). The CDR3 is 13 amino acids. V lost 4 bases to trimming and J lost 6 bases, with 11 bases between them. Germline lookup yields CDR1 LNHNV and CDR2 YYDKDF (reference sequence). This CDR3 reads CATSTLPGDTQYF. The DNA for the CDR3 is TGTGCCACCAGCACCCTCCCGGGGGATACGCAGTATTTT. Full variable domain (remainder filled in from reference TRBV15 and TRBJ2-3): DAMVIQNPRYQVTQFGKPVTLSCSQTLNHNVMYWYQQKSSQAPKLLFHYYDKDFNNEADTPDNFQSRRPNTSFCFLDIRSPGLGDTAMYLCATSTLPGDTQYFGPGTRLTVL.

The gene calls are TRBV19 and TRBJ2-6; weak D call: TRBD1 (6 bases). V lost 5 bases and J 0 bases, leaving 11 bases between the germline ends. There are 16 residues in the CDR3. Germline V gene lookup returns CDR1 LNHDA and CDR2 SQIVND (reference sequence). CDR3 DNA sequence: TGTGCCAGTAGTGGCCAGGGGAGCTCTGGGGCCAACGTCCTGACTTTC. Translated, it gives CASSGQGSSGANVLTF.

J is TRBJ1-2 and V is TRBV19, with no clear D. The CDR3 sequence is 16 residues long. Trimming took 3 bases from V and 5 from J, leaving 19 bases between them. Looked up from germline, CDR1 is LNHDA and CDR2 is SQIVND (reference sequence). The CDR3: CASSMGSLQTPYGYTF. In nucleotides, the CDR3 is TGTGCCAGTAGTATGGGGAGTCTCCAAACCCCTTATGGCTACACCTTC. Filled out from reference TRBV19 and TRBJ1-2, the complete variable domain reads DGGITQSPKYLFRKEGQNVTLSCEQNLNHDAMYWYRQDPGQGLRLIYYSQIVNDFQKGDIAEGYSVSREKKESFPLTVTSAQKNPTAFYLCASSMGSLQTPYGYTFGSGTRLTVV.

The CDR3 protein is CASSLEPLMNTEAFF. The CDR3 DNA reads TGTGCCAGCAGCTTGGAACCACTAATGAACACTGAAGCTTTCTTT. The chain recombines TRBV5-4 with TRBJ1-1; D gene uncertain. Germline values: CDR1 SGHNT, CDR2 YYREEE (reference sequence). V lost 0 bases, J lost 0 bases, and 9 bases lay in between. The length of the CDR3 is 15 residues.

This chain joins TRBV7-2 and TRBJ2-5, with no clear D. The CDR3 loop spans 14 amino acids. Germline CDR1 reads SGHTA; CDR2 reads FQGNSA. Trimming shortened V by 0 bases and J by 5 bases, and 10 bases separated the two germline ends. CDR3 bases: TGTGCCAGCAGCTTAGCGCTTTCATTGGAGACCCAGTACTTC. Encoded protein: CASSLALSLETQYF.

J is TRBJ2-2 and V is TRBV20-1; 10 bases align to TRBD2. CDR3 length equals 16 residues. With 0 bases clipped from V and 3 bases from J, the junction kept 4 bases outside the gene matches. CDR1 is DFQATT and CDR2 is SNEGSKA in the germline V gene (reference sequence). The CDR3 region has the DNA TGCAGTGCTAGAGATCCAACTAGCGGGGACACCGGGGAGCTGTTTTTT. Residues: CSARDPTSGDTGELFF.

This clonotype was recorded once. The V and J genes are TRBV9 and TRBJ2-3; tentative D call: TRBD2 (5 bases). Germline lookup yields CDR1 SGDLS and CDR2 YYNGEE. V lost 2 bases and J 10 bases, leaving 11 bases between the germline ends. The CDR3 is 12 amino acids. DNA of the CDR3: TGTGCCAGCAGCGTGGGAGCGGCCCCGCAGTATTTT. It translates to CASSVGAAPQYF. Based on the CDR3 plus reference TRBV9 and TRBJ2-3, the full variable domain is DSGVTQTPKHLITATGQRVTLRCSPRSGDLSVYWYQQSLDQGLQFLIQYYNGEERAKGNILERFSAQQFPDLHSELNLSSLELGDSALYFCASSVGAAPQYFGPGTRLTVL.